Below are 20 T cell receptor beta chains sequenced from a single sample in a study of cytomegalovirus exposure and HLA in healthy donors. The PCR contained 60 Vbeta and 13 Jbeta primers. Here immunoSEQ multiplex PCR was the method, and the copy in TCRdb shows in-frame clones only, minus some. The repertoire holds approximately 160,000 clones, with roughly four fifths as singletons. The sequenced sample consisted of PBMCs. Receptor source: a man aged 35 to 55 in good health and CMV-seronegative.

The rearrangement uses TRBV14 and TRBJ1-1; maybe TRBD1 (6 bases). The ends were cut back, 3 bases at V and 4 bases at J, with 9 bases in the middle. Germline V lookup: CDR1 SGHDN, CDR2 FVKESK. The CDR3 consists of 13 residues. CDR3 DNA sequence: TGTGCCAGCAGCCATATAGGGGGCACTGAAGCTTTCTTT. Translated, it gives CASSHIGGTEAFF.

J is TRBJ2-7 and V is TRBV2, with D possibly TRBD1 on 5 matching bases. CDR1 and CDR2 (germline): SNHLY, FYNNEI. The length of the CDR3 is 11 residues. Trimming left V 4 bases short and J 6 bases short, with 7 bases between. CDR3 nucleotide sequence: TGTGCCAGCAGTGCCCAGGGCGAGCAGTACTTC. Translation gives CASSAQGEQYF.

The chain links TRBV7-8 to TRBJ2-5, with 11 bases fitting TRBD2. CDR1 and CDR2 (germline): SGHVS, FQNEAQ. J was trimmed by 5 bases and V by 5 bases; bases with no gene match: 13. The CDR3 extends over 17 amino acids. This chain's CDR3 is CASSRGPLAGAFETQYF. In DNA, the CDR3 is TGTGCCAGCAGCCGAGGGCCACTAGCGGGAGCGTTCGAGACCCAGTACTTC.

The chain couples TRBV27 to TRBJ2-3; 14 nucleotides line up with TRBD2. Germline loops: CDR1 MNHEY, CDR2 SMNVEV (reference sequence). The ends lost 3 bases at V and 5 bases at J; junction bases unmatched: 7. The CDR3 extends over 17 amino acids. The CDR3 here is CASSFPRLAGGIDTQYF. For the CDR3, the DNA is TGTGCCAGCAGTTTTCCCCGACTAGCGGGAGGGATAGATACGCAGTATTTT.

V is TRBV15 and J is TRBJ1-3, with TRBD1 as a possible D gene (6 bases). Per germline, CDR1 LNHNV and CDR2 YYDKDF (reference sequence). Deletions cut 0 bases from V and 4 bases from J, with 10 bases between. The CDR3 covers 15 residues. CDR3 coding DNA: TGTGCCACCAGCAGAGATCCGGGGACAGGAAACACCATATATTTT. This encodes CATSRDPGTGNTIYF.

For the CDR3, the DNA is TGTGCCAGCGTCCAAGGAGCCAATCAGCCCCAGCATTTT. The encoded protein is CASVQGANQPQHF. The chain has TRBV18 and TRBJ1-5, with D unresolved. Looked up from germline, CDR1 is KGHSH and CDR2 is LQKENI. This CDR3 is built from 13 residues. The ends were cut back, 8 bases at V and 3 bases at J, with 11 bases in the middle.

This clone was detected a few times. The chain joins TRBV7-3 to TRBJ2-1; D is ambiguous. The CDR3 loop spans 13 amino acids. The V gene lost 5 bases and the J gene lost 9 bases, with 14 bases spanning the gap. CDR1 and CDR2 from the germline V gene are SGHTA and FQGTGA. CDR3 sequence reads: CASSRSRSSEQFF. DNA for the CDR3: TGTGCCAGCAGCCGCTCTAGGTCAAGTGAGCAGTTCTTC.

The chain carries TRBV9 and TRBJ1-1, with D unresolved. From germline, CDR1 is SGDLS and CDR2 YYNGEE. The CDR3 spans 14 residues. Trimming removed 0 bases from V and 0 bases from J, with 6 bases in between. The CDR3 DNA sequence: TGTGCCAGCAGCGTAGGAACAGTGAACACTGAAGCTTTCTTT. Translation gives CASSVGTVNTEAFF.

The rearrangement joins TRBV5-1 to TRBJ1-1; weak D call: TRBD1 (5 bases). The CDR3 has 12 residues. Between the trimmed V and J ends, which lost 4 bases and 10 bases, there was a span of 14 bases. Germline CDR1 is SGHRS and CDR2 is YFSETQ. The CDR3 protein is CASSLGLGGAFF. For the CDR3, the DNA is TGCGCCAGCAGCCTTGGACTCGGGGGAGCTTTCTTT.

This chain joins TRBV19 and TRBJ1-4; D may be TRBD1 (6 bases). Germline V gene lookup returns CDR1 LNHDA and CDR2 SQIVND (reference sequence). Between the trimmed V and J ends, which lost 5 bases and 3 bases, there was a span of 13 bases. This CDR3 comprises 15 residues. The CDR3: CASSSRTASNEKLFF. Written as DNA, the CDR3 is TGTGCCAGTAGTTCGAGGACAGCTTCTAATGAAAAACTGTTTTTT.

This chain links TRBV2 with TRBJ2-7; the D gene is possibly TRBD1 (6 bases). The CDR3 length is 13 residues. V lost 3 bases, J lost 6 bases, and 12 bases lay in between. Germline-derived CDR1 and CDR2 are SNHLY and FYNNEI. The chain's CDR3 is CASSEGAGLEQYV. The CDR3 DNA sequence: TGTGCCAGCAGTGAGGGGGCTGGGCTCGAGCAGTACGTC.

This clone was seen only a few times. This chain joins TRBV27 and TRBJ1-2; 9 bases line up with TRBD1. CDR1 is MNHEY, CDR2 SMNVEV, per germline (reference sequence). The CDR3 spans 16 residues. V gave up 4 bases and J gave up 0 bases; unmatched junction bases: 6. CDR3 sequence: CASSSRDRVANYGYTF. The CDR3 DNA sequence: TGTGCCAGCAGTTCCCGGGACAGGGTAGCTAACTATGGCTACACCTTC.

The chain has TRBV27 and TRBJ2-2; 10 nucleotides match TRBD1. Germline V CDR1 and CDR2: MNHEY, SMNVEV (reference sequence). The CDR3 loop spans 15 amino acids. V was clipped by 5 bases and J by 4 bases; unmatched bases: 4. The CDR3 DNA reads as TGTGCCAGCAGTCGGGACAGGGGCCTCACCGGGGAGCTGTTTTTT. Its translation: CASSRDRGLTGELFF.

The rearrangement joins TRBV9 to TRBJ2-1; 14 positions agree with TRBD2. This CDR3 spans 16 amino acids. The V gene's germline CDR1 is SGDLS and CDR2 YYNGEE. Trimming at V came to 0 bases and at J to 10 bases, leaving 6 bases not matched to a gene. CDR3 sequence: CASSVGSGLAGDEQFF. DNA of the CDR3: TGTGCCAGCAGCGTAGGGTCGGGACTAGCGGGAGACGAGCAGTTCTTC.

Notes on this clone: One end of the junction varies from germline; a read error may be responsible. This chain connects TRBV9 to TRBJ2-6; maybe TRBD1 (5 bases). The CDR3 is made up of 13 amino acids. Per the germline V gene, CDR1 is SGDLS and CDR2 is YYNGEE. The CDR3 loop reads CASSVPGANGLTF. CDR3 nucleotide sequence: TGTGCCAGCAGCGTCCCTGGGGCCAACGGCCTGACTTTC.

The gene calls are TRBV9 and TRBJ1-1, with a possible D match to TRBD1 (5 bases). The CDR3 totals 15 residues. Trimming cost V 2 bases and J 1 base, with 12 bases left between them. Germline V gives CDR1 SGDLS, CDR2 YYNGEE. The CDR3 region has the DNA TGTGCCAGCAGCGTGTACGGGGGTCCGAACACTGAAGCTTTCTTT. Residues: CASSVYGGPNTEAFF.

J is TRBJ2-1 and V is TRBV21-1; the table names TRBD2, a call not compared with the DNA. TRBV21-1 is marked as a pseudogene. This CDR3 has 15 residues. CDR3 DNA: TGTGCCAGCAGCAGGTTAGTGGGGGGAAAAGATGAGCAGTTCTTC. Protein product: CASSRLVGGKDEQFF.

This clone was detected once. The chain carries TRBV27 and TRBJ2-7; 9 nucleotides line up with TRBD1. The V gene end was trimmed by 5 bases and the J gene end by 3 bases; junction bases not matched to a gene: 23. Germline loops: CDR1 MNHEY, CDR2 SMNVEV (reference sequence). The CDR3 consists of 20 residues. As DNA, the CDR3 is TGTGCCAGCAGTCTTTTATCCCCGGGACAGGGAAGGCGTAAACTCTACGAGCAGTACTTC. This encodes CASSLLSPGQGRRKLYEQYF.

This chain joins TRBV27 and TRBJ2-7; TRBD2 might be the D (6 bases). This CDR3 contains 15 residues. In germline, CDR1 is MNHEY, CDR2 SMNVEV (reference sequence). Trimming took off 4 bases at V and 3 bases at J, with 16 bases between the two ends. The CDR3 here is CASSSPRESHYEQYF. The CDR3 DNA is TGTGCCAGCAGTTCCCCTCGGGAGAGCCACTACGAGCAGTACTTC.

This clone showed up just once. The rearrangement joins TRBV7-6 to TRBJ2-1; TRBD1 matches at 7 bases. This CDR3 comprises 17 residues. Germline CDR1 and CDR2: SGHVS and FNYEAQ. V lost 4 bases, J lost 0 bases, and 9 bases stayed unmatched. The DNA for the CDR3 is TGTGCCAGCAGCTCCCTTGGGACAGTTAGCTCCTACAATGAGCAGTTCTTC. Residues: CASSSLGTVSSYNEQFF.